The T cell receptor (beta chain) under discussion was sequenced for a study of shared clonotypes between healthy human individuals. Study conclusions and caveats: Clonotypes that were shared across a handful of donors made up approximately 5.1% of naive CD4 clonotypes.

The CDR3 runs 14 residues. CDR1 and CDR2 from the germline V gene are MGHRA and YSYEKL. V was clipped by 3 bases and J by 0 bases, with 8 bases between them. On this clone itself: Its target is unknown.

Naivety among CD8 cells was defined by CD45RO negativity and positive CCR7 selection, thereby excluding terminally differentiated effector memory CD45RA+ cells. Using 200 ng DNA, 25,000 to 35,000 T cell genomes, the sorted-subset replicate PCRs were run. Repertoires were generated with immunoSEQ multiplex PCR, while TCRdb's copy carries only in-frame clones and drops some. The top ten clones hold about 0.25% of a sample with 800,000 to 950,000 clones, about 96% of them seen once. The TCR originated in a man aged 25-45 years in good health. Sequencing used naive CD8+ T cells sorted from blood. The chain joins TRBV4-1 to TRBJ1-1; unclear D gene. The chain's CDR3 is CASSHLGVNTEAFF. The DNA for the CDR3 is TGCGCCAGCAGCCACCTCGGGGTGAACACTGAAGCTTTCTTT.